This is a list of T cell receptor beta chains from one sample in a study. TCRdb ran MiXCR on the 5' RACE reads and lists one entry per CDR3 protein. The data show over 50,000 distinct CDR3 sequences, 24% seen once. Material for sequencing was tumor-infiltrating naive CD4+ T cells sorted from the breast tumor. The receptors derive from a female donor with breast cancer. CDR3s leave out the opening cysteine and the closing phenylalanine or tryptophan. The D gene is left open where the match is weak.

ASSFPGLAGGNTGELF,TRBD2,TRBJ2-2,TRBV5-1
ASSAGTSGRRSTQY,TRBD2,TRBJ2-3,TRBV7-3
ASAGDRASYEQY,TRBD2,TRBJ2-7,TRBV7-2
ASGPTSIFYEQY,NA,TRBJ2-7,TRBV7-8
ASSPWPNYGYT,NA,TRBJ1-2,TRBV6-6
SVGQGARQY,TRBD1,TRBJ2-7,TRBV29-1
SVSGGETQY,NA,TRBJ2-5,TRBV29-1
ASSLFGTSGRDEQF,TRBD2,TRBJ2-1,TRBV5-1
ASSHTSNEQF,NA,TRBJ2-1,TRBV12-3/TRBV12-4
ASSPGLAGGREQY,TRBD2,TRBJ2-7,TRBV5-1
ASSVDSGPPRGYT,NA,TRBJ1-2,TRBV9
ASSLDTMNTEAF,NA,TRBJ1-1,TRBV7-9
ASSSTRTAGTDTQY,NA,TRBJ2-3,TRBV5-6
ASSERRPRDYGYT,NA,TRBJ1-2,TRBV6-1
SAREEGLGYT,NA,TRBJ1-2,TRBV20-1
ASSLVWGRGDRLF,TRBD1,TRBJ1-4,TRBV7-2
SVEGTIGYGYI,NA,TRBJ1-2,TRBV29-1
ASSPEVSPYGYT,NA,TRBJ1-2,TRBV7-9
ASGQSDNEQF,NA,TRBJ2-1,TRBV7-3
ASSLVGTSPDTQY,TRBD2,TRBJ2-3,TRBV5-1
ASRSSVQDTEAF,NA,TRBJ1-1,TRBV2
SVTKGFLNTEAF,NA,TRBJ1-1,TRBV20-1
ASSIAGREQF,TRBD2,TRBJ2-1,TRBV5-1
ASSQDRLREVAPETQY,TRBD2,TRBJ2-5,TRBV4-1
TSGYYREGYGYT,NA,TRBJ1-2,TRBV12-3/TRBV12-4
SARDRYNRPQH,TRBD1,TRBJ1-5,TRBV20-1
ASSPDGNYGYT,NA,TRBJ1-2,TRBV7-2
SARDAKTHQPQH,NA,TRBJ1-5,TRBV20-1
ASRGGNANTGELF,TRBD2,TRBJ2-2,TRBV11-3
ASSLVRGEQF,NA,TRBJ2-1,TRBV7-2
ASSLGRAETQY,NA,TRBJ2-5,TRBV7-8
ASSLSSVSNTGELF,NA,TRBJ2-2,TRBV7-3
ASSVVNEQF,NA,TRBJ2-1,TRBV2
ASSQVVGLGTQY,NA,TRBJ2-3,TRBV4-1
ASSQDLNRPGELF,NA,TRBJ2-2,TRBV3-1
ASSLTDVNTEAF,NA,TRBJ1-1,TRBV5-1
ASSTTGAAF,NA,TRBJ1-1,TRBV6-6
RGLQGSEAF,NA,TRBJ1-1,TRBV20-1
ASRPLLHAADTQY,NA,TRBJ2-3,TRBV7-9
SAGTSNNEQF,TRBD2,TRBJ2-1,TRBV29-1